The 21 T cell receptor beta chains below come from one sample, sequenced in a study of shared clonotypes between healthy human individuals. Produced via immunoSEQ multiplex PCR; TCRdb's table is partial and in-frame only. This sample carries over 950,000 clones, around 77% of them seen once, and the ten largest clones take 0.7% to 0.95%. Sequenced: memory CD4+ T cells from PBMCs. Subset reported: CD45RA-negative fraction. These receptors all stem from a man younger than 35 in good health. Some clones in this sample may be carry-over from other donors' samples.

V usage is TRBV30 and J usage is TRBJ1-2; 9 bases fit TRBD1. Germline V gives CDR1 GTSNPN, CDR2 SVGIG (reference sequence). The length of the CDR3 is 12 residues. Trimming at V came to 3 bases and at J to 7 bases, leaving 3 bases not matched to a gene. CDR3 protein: CAWRDRGSGYTF. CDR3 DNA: TGTGCCTGGAGGGACAGGGGAAGTGGCTACACCTTC. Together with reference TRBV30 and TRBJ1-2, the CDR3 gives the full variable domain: SQTIHQWPATLVQPVGSPLSLECTVEGTSNPNLYWYRQAAGRGLQLLFYSVGIGQISSEVPQNLSASRPQDRQFILSSKKLLLSDSGFYLCAWRDRGSGYTFGSGTRLTVV.

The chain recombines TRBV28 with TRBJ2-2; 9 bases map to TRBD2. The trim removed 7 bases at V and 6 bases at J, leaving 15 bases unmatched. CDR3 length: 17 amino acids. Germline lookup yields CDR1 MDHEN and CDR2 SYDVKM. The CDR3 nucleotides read TGTGCCAGCACCCCGATTAGCGGGAGATATTATTCCGGGGAGCTGTTTTTT. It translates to CASTPISGRYYSGELFF.

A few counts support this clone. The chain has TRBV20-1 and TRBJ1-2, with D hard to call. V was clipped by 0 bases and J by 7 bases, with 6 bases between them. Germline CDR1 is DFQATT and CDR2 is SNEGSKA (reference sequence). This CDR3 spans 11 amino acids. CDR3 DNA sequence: TGCAGTGCTAGAGACCTCGCTGGCTACACCTTC. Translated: CSARDLAGYTF.

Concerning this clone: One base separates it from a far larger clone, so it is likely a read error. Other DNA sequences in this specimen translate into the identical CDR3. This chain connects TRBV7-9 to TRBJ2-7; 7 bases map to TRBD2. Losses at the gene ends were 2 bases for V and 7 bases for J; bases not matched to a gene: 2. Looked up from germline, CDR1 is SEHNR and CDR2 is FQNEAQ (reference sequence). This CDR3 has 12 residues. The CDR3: CASSLSGGEQYF. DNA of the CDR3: TGTGCCAGCAGCTTATCCGGGGGGGAGCAGTACTTC.

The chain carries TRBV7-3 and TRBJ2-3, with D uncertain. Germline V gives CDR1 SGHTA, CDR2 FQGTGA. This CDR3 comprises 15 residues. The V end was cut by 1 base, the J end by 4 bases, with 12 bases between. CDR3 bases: TGTGCCAGCAGCTTAATCCCCTCGTCGGCAGATACGCAGTATTTT. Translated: CASSLIPSSADTQYF.

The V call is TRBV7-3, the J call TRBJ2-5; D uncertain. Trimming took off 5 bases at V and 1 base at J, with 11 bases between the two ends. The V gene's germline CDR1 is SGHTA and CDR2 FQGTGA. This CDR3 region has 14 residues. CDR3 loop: CASSPRGSQETQYF. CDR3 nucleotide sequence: TGTGCCAGCAGCCCAAGAGGATCCCAAGAGACCCAGTACTTC.

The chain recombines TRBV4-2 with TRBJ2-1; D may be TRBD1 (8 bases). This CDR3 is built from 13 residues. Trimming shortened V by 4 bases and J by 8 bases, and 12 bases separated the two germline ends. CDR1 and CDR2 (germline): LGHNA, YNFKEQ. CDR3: CASSPTGGDEQFF. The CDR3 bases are TGTGCCAGCAGCCCTACAGGGGGGGATGAGCAGTTCTTC.

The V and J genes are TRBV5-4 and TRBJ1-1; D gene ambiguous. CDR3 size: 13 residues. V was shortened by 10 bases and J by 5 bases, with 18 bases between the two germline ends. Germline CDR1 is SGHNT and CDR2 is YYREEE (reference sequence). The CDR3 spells CAVSETKETEAFF. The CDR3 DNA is TGTGCCGTTTCGGAGACAAAGGAGACTGAAGCTTTCTTT.

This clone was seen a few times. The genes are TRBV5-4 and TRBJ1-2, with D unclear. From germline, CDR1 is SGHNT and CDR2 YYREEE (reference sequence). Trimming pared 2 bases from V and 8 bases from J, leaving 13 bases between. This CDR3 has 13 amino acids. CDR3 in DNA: TGTGCCAGCAGCTTTAGGACGTCACGGGGCTACACCTTC. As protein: CASSFRTSRGYTF.

For the CDR3, the DNA is TGTGCCAGCAGCAAAGGGGATCAGCCCCAGCATTTT. This encodes CASSKGDQPQHF. V and J are TRBV21-1 and TRBJ1-5. TRBV21-1 has pseudogene status. The CDR3 spans 12 residues.

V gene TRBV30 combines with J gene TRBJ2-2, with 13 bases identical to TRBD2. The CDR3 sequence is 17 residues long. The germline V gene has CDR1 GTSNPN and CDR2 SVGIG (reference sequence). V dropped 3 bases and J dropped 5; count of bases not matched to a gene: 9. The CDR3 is CAWSTSGRAFGTGELFF. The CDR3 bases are TGTGCCTGGAGCACTAGCGGGAGGGCCTTCGGGACCGGGGAGCTGTTTTTT.

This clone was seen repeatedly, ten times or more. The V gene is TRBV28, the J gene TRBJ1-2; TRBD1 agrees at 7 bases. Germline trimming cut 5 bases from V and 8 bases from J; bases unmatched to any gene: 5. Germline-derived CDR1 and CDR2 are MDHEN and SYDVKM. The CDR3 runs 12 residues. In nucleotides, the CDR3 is TGTGCCAGCAGTCCTGACAGGGCGGGCTACACCTTC. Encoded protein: CASSPDRAGYTF.

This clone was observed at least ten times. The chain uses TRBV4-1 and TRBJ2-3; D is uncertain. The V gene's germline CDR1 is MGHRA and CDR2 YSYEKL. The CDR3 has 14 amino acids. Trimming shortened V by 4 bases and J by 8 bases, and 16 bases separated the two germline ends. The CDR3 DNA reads TGCGCCAGCAGCCCTACAGTCTTTTTGGGTACGCAGTATTTT. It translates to CASSPTVFLGTQYF.

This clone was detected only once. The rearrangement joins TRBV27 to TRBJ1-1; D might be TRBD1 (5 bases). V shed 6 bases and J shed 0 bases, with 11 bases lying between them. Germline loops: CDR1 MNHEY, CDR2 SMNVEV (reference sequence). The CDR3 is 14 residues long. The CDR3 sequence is CASRRRDLNTEAFF. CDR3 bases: TGTGCCAGCAGGAGGAGGGACCTGAACACTGAAGCTTTCTTT.

CDR3 residues: CASSPLVSGQGKDEQYF. The CDR3 region has the DNA TGTGCCAGCAGCCCCCTGGTTTCCGGACAGGGGAAGGACGAGCAGTACTTC. The chain carries TRBV16 and TRBJ2-7; 9 bases agree with TRBD1. This CDR3 region has 17 residues. Germline V gene lookup returns CDR1 KGHSY and CDR2 FQNENV. V lost 4 bases to trimming and J lost 5 bases; unmatched junction nucleotides: 15.

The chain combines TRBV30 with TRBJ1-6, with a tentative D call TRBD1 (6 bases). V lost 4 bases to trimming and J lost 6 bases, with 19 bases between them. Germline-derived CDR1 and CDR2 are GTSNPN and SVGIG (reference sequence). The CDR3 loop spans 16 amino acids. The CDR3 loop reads CAWKWDTRLLNSPLHF. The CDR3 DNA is TGTGCCTGGAAATGGGACACGCGCCTTCTTAATTCACCCCTCCACTTT.

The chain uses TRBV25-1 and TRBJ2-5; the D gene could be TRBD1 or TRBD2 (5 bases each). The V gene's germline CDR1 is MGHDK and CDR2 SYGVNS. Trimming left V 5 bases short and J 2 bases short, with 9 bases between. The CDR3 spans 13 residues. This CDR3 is CASSRGGQETQYF. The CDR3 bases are TGTGCCAGCAGTCGGGGCGGTCAAGAGACCCAGTACTTC.

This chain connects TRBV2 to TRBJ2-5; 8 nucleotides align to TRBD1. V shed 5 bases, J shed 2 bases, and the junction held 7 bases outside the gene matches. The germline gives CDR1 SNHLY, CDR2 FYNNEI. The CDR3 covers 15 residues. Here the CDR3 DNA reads TGTGCCAGCAGTCCGGACAGGGAGAGGCAAGAGACCCAGTACTTC. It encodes CASSPDRERQETQYF.

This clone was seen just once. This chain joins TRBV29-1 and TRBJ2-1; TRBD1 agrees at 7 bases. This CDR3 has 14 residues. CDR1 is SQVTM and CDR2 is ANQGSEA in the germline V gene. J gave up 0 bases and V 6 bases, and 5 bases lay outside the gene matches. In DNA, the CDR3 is TGCAGCGTCGTCAGGGGGTTCTCCTACAATGAGCAGTTCTTC. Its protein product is CSVVRGFSYNEQFF.

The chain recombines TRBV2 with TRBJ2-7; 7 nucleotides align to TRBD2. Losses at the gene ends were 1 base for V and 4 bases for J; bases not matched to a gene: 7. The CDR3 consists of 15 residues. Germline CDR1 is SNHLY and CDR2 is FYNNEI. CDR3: CASSEDSASGYEQYF. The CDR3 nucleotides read TGTGCCAGCAGTGAAGATTCGGCTAGCGGATACGAGCAGTACTTC.

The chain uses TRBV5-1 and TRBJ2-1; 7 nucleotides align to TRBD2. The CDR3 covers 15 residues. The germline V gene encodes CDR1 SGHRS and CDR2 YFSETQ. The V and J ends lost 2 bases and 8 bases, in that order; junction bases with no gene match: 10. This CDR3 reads CASSFLRTSIDEQFF. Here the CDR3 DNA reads TGCGCCAGCAGCTTCCTAAGGACTAGTATCGATGAGCAGTTCTTC.